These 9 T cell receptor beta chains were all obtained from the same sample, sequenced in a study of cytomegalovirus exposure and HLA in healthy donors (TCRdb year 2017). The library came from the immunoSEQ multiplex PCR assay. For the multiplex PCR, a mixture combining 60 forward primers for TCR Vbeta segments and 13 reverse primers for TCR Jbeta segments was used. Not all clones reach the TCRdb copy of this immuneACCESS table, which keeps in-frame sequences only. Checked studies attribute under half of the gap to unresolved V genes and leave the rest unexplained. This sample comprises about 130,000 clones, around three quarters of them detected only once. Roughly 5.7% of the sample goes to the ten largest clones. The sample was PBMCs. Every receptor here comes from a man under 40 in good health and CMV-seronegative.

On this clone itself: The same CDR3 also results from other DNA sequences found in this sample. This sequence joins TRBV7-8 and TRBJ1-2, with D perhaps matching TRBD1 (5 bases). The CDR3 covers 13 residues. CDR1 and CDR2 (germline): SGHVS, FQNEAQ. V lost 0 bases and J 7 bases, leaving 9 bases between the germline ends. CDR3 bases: TGTGCCAGCAGCTTAGCGTCCAGGGCTGGCTACACCTTC. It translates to CASSLASRAGYTF.

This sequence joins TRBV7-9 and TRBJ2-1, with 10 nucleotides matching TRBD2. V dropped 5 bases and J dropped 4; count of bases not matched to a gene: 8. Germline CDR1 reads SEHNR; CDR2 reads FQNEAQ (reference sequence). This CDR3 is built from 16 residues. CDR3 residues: CASSHRRTSGYNEQFF. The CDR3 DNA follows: TGTGCCAGCAGCCATAGAAGGACTAGCGGTTACAATGAGCAGTTCTTC.

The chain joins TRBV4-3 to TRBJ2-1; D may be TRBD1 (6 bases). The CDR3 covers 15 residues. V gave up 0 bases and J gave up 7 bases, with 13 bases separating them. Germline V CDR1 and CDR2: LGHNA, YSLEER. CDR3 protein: CASSQDPGQGNEQFF. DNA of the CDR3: TGCGCCAGCAGCCAAGATCCAGGCCAGGGGAATGAGCAGTTCTTC.

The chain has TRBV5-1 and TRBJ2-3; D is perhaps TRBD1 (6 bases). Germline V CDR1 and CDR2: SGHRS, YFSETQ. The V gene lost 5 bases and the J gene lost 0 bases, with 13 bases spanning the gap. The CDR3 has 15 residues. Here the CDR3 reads CASRPGQPSTDTQYF. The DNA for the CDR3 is TGCGCCAGCAGGCCCGGACAGCCGAGCACAGATACGCAGTATTTT.

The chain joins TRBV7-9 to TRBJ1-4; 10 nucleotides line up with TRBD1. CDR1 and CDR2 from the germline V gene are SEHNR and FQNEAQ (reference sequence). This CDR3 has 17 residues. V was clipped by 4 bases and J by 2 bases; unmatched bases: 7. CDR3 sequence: CASSSGDRGATNEKLFF. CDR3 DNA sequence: TGTGCCAGCAGCTCGGGGGACAGGGGCGCTACTAATGAAAAACTGTTTTTT.

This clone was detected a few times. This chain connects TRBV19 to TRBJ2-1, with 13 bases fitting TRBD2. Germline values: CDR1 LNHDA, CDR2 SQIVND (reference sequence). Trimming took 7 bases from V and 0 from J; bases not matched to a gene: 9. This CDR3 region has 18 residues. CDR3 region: CASTVRLAGGSSYNEQFF. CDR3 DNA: TGTGCCAGTACGGTGAGACTAGCGGGGGGAAGCTCCTACAATGAGCAGTTCTTC.

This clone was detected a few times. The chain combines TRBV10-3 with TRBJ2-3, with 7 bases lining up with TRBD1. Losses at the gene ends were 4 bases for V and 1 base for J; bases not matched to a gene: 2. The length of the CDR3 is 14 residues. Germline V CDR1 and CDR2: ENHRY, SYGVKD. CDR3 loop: CAISGQGGTDTQYF. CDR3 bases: TGTGCCATCAGTGGACAGGGAGGCACAGATACGCAGTATTTT.

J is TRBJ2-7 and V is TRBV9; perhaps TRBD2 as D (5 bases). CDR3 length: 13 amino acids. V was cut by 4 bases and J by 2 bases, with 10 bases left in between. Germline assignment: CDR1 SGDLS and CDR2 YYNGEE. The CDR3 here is CASSPGFTYEQYF. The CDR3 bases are TGTGCCAGCAGCCCGGGATTTACCTACGAGCAGTACTTC.

This CDR3 is CASTIDSGEQYF. The CDR3 region has the DNA TGTGCCAGCACCATTGATTCGGGGGAGCAGTACTTC. This chain joins TRBV5-4 and TRBJ2-7; D might be TRBD2 (5 bases). CDR1 is SGHNT, CDR2 YYREEE, per germline (reference sequence). This CDR3 contains 12 residues. Deletions cut 6 bases from V and 7 bases from J, with 14 bases between.